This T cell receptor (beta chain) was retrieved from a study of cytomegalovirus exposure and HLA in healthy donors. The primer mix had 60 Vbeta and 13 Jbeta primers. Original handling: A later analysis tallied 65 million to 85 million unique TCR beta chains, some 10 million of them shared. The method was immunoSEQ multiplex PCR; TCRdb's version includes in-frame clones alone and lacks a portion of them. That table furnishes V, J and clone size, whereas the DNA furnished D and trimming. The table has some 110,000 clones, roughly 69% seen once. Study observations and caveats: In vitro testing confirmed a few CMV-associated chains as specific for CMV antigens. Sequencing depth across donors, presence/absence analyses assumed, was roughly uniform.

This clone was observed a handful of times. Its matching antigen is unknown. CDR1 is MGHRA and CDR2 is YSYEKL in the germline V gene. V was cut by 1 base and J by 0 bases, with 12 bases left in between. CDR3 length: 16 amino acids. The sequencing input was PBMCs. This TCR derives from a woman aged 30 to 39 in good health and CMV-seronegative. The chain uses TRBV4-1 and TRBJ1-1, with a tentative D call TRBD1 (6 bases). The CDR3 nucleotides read TGCGCCAGCAGCCAAGGCAGGGGTAGCTTGAACACTGAAGCTTTCTTT. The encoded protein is CASSQGRGSLNTEAFF.